This passage covers 26 T cell receptor beta chains from one sample sequenced in a study of Graves' ophthalmopathy and Graves' hyperthyroidism. RNA transcripts were the template, and TCR beta CDR3 regions were amplified from them. First-round RT-PCR employed HTBI primers, with a second-round multiplex PCR after it. TCRdb reprocessed the multiplex PCR reads via MiXCR and lists one record per CDR3 protein. The sample has over a million distinct CDR3 sequences, about two fifths seen once. The sample was peripheral blood or thyroid tissue (not recorded which). The source is an adult man with Graves' hyperthyroidism.

V usage is TRBV29-1 and J usage is TRBJ2-7, with 8 bases fitting TRBD1. The CDR3 has 8 amino acids. The germline CDR1 and CDR2 sequences are SQVTM and ANQGSEA. CDR3 loop: CSVEGQVV. CDR3 nucleotides: TGCAGCGTGGAGGGACAGGTAGTC.

This clonotype was counted at least ten times. This rearrangement joins TRBV10-3 to TRBJ1-2; D is perhaps TRBD1 (5 bases). V was clipped by 2 bases and J by 6 bases, with 13 bases between them. From germline, CDR1 is ENHRY and CDR2 SYGVKD. This CDR3 is 14 amino acids long. CDR3 in DNA: TGTGCCATCAGTGAGAGAGGGGCTTCTCATGGCTACACCTTC. Translation: CAISERGASHGYTF.

This clonotype was seen more than once but under ten times. The J gene is TRBJ1-3, the V gene TRBV5-5, with unresolved D. Trimming removed 0 bases at V and 0 bases at J, with 7 bases between. The CDR3 loop spans 15 amino acids. In germline, CDR1 is SGHKS, CDR2 YYEKEE (reference sequence). The CDR3, as DNA: TGTGCCAGCAGCTTGGGGGATTTCTCTGGAAACACCATATATTTT. Protein: CASSLGDFSGNTIYF.

This clonotype was observed at least ten times. This rearrangement joins TRBV14 to TRBJ1-1; unclear D gene. Per the germline V gene, CDR1 is SGHDN and CDR2 is FVKESK. V gave up 5 bases and J gave up 8 bases, with 21 bases separating them. This CDR3 is built from 15 residues. Here the CDR3 reads CASSDFPPNGEEAFF. CDR3 in DNA: TGTGCCAGCAGCGACTTCCCACCCAATGGGGAAGAAGCTTTCTTT.

The chain has TRBV7-9 and TRBJ2-3, with TRBD2 matching 7 bases. The V and J ends lost 7 bases and 3 bases, in that order; junction bases with no gene match: 7. Germline V lookup: CDR1 SEHNR, CDR2 FQNEAQ (reference sequence). The CDR3 contains 14 residues. For the CDR3, the DNA is TGTGCCAGCACCCCGACTAGCTGGACAGATACGCAGTATTTT. This codes for CASTPTSWTDTQYF.

This clonotype was counted once. The chain links TRBV19 to TRBJ2-2; TRBD2 matches 7 bases. Germline V gene data show CDR1 as LNHDA and CDR2 as SQIVND (reference sequence). This CDR3 comprises 14 residues. J lost 2 bases, V lost 10 bases, and 7 bases had no gene match. The CDR3 DNA is TGTGCCACTGCGACTAGCCCCAACACCGGGGAGCTGTTTTTT. It yields the protein CATATSPNTGELFF.

As DNA, the CDR3 is TGTGCCAGCAGCCCCAGGGGAGCTAATGAAAAACTGTTTTTT. Amino acid sequence: CASSPRGANEKLFF. This chain connects TRBV12-3 or TRBV12-4 to TRBJ1-4; D possibly corresponds to TRBD1 (6 bases). The CDR3 covers 14 residues. Trimming left V 6 bases short and J 3 bases short, with 11 bases between.

This clonotype was recorded only once. V usage is TRBV7-6 and J usage is TRBJ1-6; no clear D. In germline, CDR1 is SGHVS, CDR2 FNYEAQ. This CDR3 is built from 13 residues. This chain's CDR3 is CARASQYNSPLHF. CDR3 DNA: TGTGCTAGAGCGAGTCAGTATAATTCACCCCTCCACTTT.

The gene calls are TRBV24-1 and TRBJ1-5; TRBD1 matches 10 bases. Germline CDR1 and CDR2: KGHDR and SFDVKD. This CDR3 region has 16 residues. With 10 bases clipped from V and 0 bases from J, the junction kept 8 bases outside the gene matches. The CDR3 coding sequence is TGTGCCACTTCCGGGACAGGGGCCAATAGCAATCAGCCCCAGCATTTT. Its protein product is CATSGTGANSNQPQHF.

A note on this clonotype: One end of the junction varies from germline; a read error may be responsible. The CDR3 DNA is TGTGCCAGCAGCTTAGTCCGGAGGGGGGGGGAAACGAACATTGAAGCTTTCTTT. Protein sequence: CASSLVRRGGETNIEAFF. This rearrangement joins TRBV7-9 to TRBJ1-1; TRBD1 might be the D (6 bases). Per the germline V gene, CDR1 is SEHNR and CDR2 is FQNEAQ (reference sequence). CDR3 size: 18 residues. Drawing the rest from reference TRBV7-9 and TRBJ1-1, the complete variable domain is DTGVSQNPRHKITKRGQNVTFRCDPISEHNRLYWYRQTLGQGPEFLTYFQNEAQLEKSRLLSDRFSAERPKGSFSTLEIQRTEQGDSAMYLCASSLVRRGGETNIEAFFGQGTRLTVV.

This rearrangement joins TRBV20-1 to TRBJ1-5; D remains ambiguous. The CDR3 covers 10 residues. From germline, CDR1 is DFQATT and CDR2 SNEGSKA (reference sequence). CDR3: CSARVQPQHF. The CDR3 DNA reads as TGCAGCGCCCGTGTTCAGCCCCAGCATTTT.

The gene calls are TRBV20-1 and TRBJ1-5, with unresolved D. Germline CDR1 and CDR2: DFQATT and SNEGSKA (reference sequence). This CDR3 has 14 residues. V was clipped by 6 bases and J by 7 bases, with 19 bases between them. CDR3 sequence reads: CSASTPGPRQPQHF. DNA for the CDR3: TGCAGTGCCAGCACACCGGGCCCTAGACAGCCCCAGCATTTT.

This clonotype was recorded many times. This chain links TRBV15 with TRBJ1-5, with TRBD1 as a possible D gene (5 bases). Germline V CDR1 and CDR2: LNHNV, YYDKDF (reference sequence). The V and J ends lost 0 bases and 0 bases respectively, with 6 bases between them. The CDR3 is made up of 15 amino acids. The CDR3 DNA reads TGTGCCACCAGCAGAGACAGGGCTAGCAATCAGCCCCAGCATTTT. Translated, it gives CATSRDRASNQPQHF.

There are many counts of this clonotype. The chain uses TRBV29-1 and TRBJ1-3; 9 bases are shared with TRBD1. Germline values: CDR1 SQVTM, CDR2 ANQGSEA. The CDR3 is 15 residues long. With 5 bases clipped from V and 6 bases from J, the junction kept 11 bases outside the gene matches. CDR3 sequence reads: CSVSRPGQGENTIYF. The DNA for the CDR3 is TGCAGCGTTTCTCGACCGGGACAGGGAGAAAACACCATATATTTT.

This clonotype was observed many times. The rearrangement links TRBV20-1 to TRBJ1-2; TRBD1 might be the D (5 bases). The CDR3 consists of 13 residues. V lost 3 bases and J 2 bases, leaving 10 bases between the germline ends. Germline V gene data show CDR1 as DFQATT and CDR2 as SNEGSKA (reference sequence). CDR3: CSARKGSNYGYTF. The CDR3 DNA is TGCAGTGCTAGGAAGGGGTCGAACTATGGCTACACCTTC.

This clonotype was seen ten or more times. V and J are TRBV7-9 and TRBJ2-5; no clear D gene. The CDR3 length is 14 residues. Trimming stripped 0 bases from V and 3 bases from J, with 8 bases between. CDR1 and CDR2 (germline): SEHNR, FQNEAQ (reference sequence). The CDR3 sequence is CASSLASGEETQYF. CDR3 sequence (DNA): TGTGCCAGCAGCTTAGCCTCTGGCGAAGAGACCCAGTACTTC.

This clonotype came up a few times. This rearrangement joins TRBV7-2 to TRBJ1-1; the D is unclear. Germline V gene data show CDR1 as SGHTA and CDR2 as FQGNSA. The CDR3 length is 13 residues. Trimming cost V 3 bases and J 6 bases, with 11 bases left between them. The DNA of the CDR3 is TGTGCCAGCAGCTTGACCGTGGGCCCTGAAGCTTTCTTT. Translating gives CASSLTVGPEAFF.

The V gene is TRBV7-6, the J gene TRBJ2-6, with 9 positions matching TRBD1. This CDR3 contains 18 residues. J gave up 3 bases and V 5 bases, and 11 bases lay outside the gene matches. CDR1 and CDR2 from the germline V gene are SGHVS and FNYEAQ. Written as DNA, the CDR3 is TGTGCCAGCAGCCCCCAGGACAGGGGTACATTTGGGGCCAACGTCCTGACTTTC. This gives the protein CASSPQDRGTFGANVLTF.

The sample holds many counts of this clonotype. The J gene is TRBJ2-2, the V gene TRBV29-1; D remains unclear. V was trimmed by 5 bases and J by 2 bases, leaving 9 bases between them. Per germline, CDR1 SQVTM and CDR2 ANQGSEA. The CDR3 totals 13 residues. The CDR3, as DNA: TGCAGCGTTCAAATGACAAACACCGGGGAGCTGTTTTTT. Its protein is CSVQMTNTGELFF.

V is TRBV29-1 and J is TRBJ2-5, with unresolved D. Trimming stripped 7 bases from V and 4 bases from J, with 10 bases between. Germline V gene lookup returns CDR1 SQVTM and CDR2 ANQGSEA. The CDR3 has 11 amino acids. The CDR3 is CSASEAETQYF. Here the CDR3 DNA reads TGCAGCGCATCCGAAGCAGAGACCCAGTACTTC. The variable domain in full, with the rest retrieved from reference TRBV29-1 and TRBJ2-5, is SAVISQKPSRDICQRGTSLTIQCQVDSQVTMMFWYRQQPGQSLTLIATANQGSEATYESGFVIDKFPISRPNLTFSTLTVSNMSPEDSSIYLCSASEAETQYFGPGTRLLVL.

This clonotype was detected ten times or more. The J gene is TRBJ2-7, the V gene TRBV29-1; D is uncertain. This CDR3 has 13 residues. Germline V CDR1 and CDR2: SQVTM, ANQGSEA. V lost 4 bases to trimming and J lost 3 bases, with 13 bases between them. The CDR3 DNA is TGCAGCGTTGCTACCTCCCTTGTCTACGAGCAGTACTTC. The encoded protein is CSVATSLVYEQYF.

This clonotype was observed many times. The chain recombines TRBV25-1 with TRBJ1-4, with D possibly being TRBD1 (5 bases). This CDR3 region has 13 residues. Trimming cost V 7 bases and J 1 base, with 7 bases left between them. From germline, CDR1 is MGHDK and CDR2 SYGVNS. The CDR3 sequence: CASTGRTNEKLFF. CDR3 nucleotides: TGTGCCAGCACGGGACGAACTAATGAAAAACTGTTTTTT. Together with reference TRBV25-1 and TRBJ1-4, the CDR3 gives the full variable domain: EADIYQTPRYLVIGTGKKITLECSQTMGHDKMYWYQQDPGMELHLIHYSYGVNSTEKGDLSSESTVSRIRTEHFPLTLESARPSHTSQYLCASTGRTNEKLFFGSGTQLSVL.

This chain links TRBV6-5 with TRBJ1-2; 9 nucleotides line up with TRBD1. Germline V gene lookup returns CDR1 MNHEY and CDR2 SVGAGI. V dropped 5 bases and J dropped 7; count of bases not matched to a gene: 14. CDR3 length: 16 residues. CDR3 protein: CASSGLGQGFFCGYTF. In nucleotides, the CDR3 is TGTGCCAGCAGTGGTCTGGGACAGGGCTTTTTTTGTGGCTACACCTTC.

This clonotype showed up many times. This chain joins TRBV15 and TRBJ2-2, with D tentatively TRBD1 (5 bases). From germline, CDR1 is LNHNV and CDR2 YYDKDF (reference sequence). V shed 0 bases and J shed 5 bases, with 10 bases lying between them. The CDR3 spans 15 residues. The CDR3 region is CATSRDRQRTGELFF. CDR3 coding DNA: TGTGCCACCAGCAGAGATAGACAGAGAACCGGGGAGCTGTTTTTT. Combining the CDR3 with reference TRBV15 and TRBJ2-2 gives the whole variable domain DAMVIQNPRYQVTQFGKPVTLSCSQTLNHNVMYWYQQKSSQAPKLLFHYYDKDFNNEADTPDNFQSRRPNTSFCFLDIRSPGLGDTAMYLCATSRDRQRTGELFFGEGSRLTVL.

The chain employs TRBV29-1 and TRBJ1-2; D remains unclear. The length of the CDR3 is 13 residues. Trimming cost V 0 bases and J 4 bases, with 9 bases left between them. Germline CDR1 and CDR2: SQVTM and ANQGSEA. CDR3 region: CSVEERGIYGYTF. The DNA for the CDR3 is TGCAGCGTTGAAGAACGAGGGATCTATGGCTACACCTTC.

This clonotype showed up many times. The chain links TRBV20-1 to TRBJ1-4, with 10 positions matching TRBD1. The V gene's germline CDR1 is DFQATT and CDR2 SNEGSKA (reference sequence). The CDR3 spans 15 residues. After removal of 6 bases from V and 11 bases from J, the junction contained 15 bases not matched to a gene. Here the CDR3 DNA reads TGCAGTGCGCAGCCACCGGGACAGGGGTCTGGGAAACTGTTTTTT. It is translated as CSAQPPGQGSGKLFF.